These 13 T cell receptor beta chains share one sample of origin, sequenced in a study of T cell responses to AZD1222 COVID-19 vaccine. Using immunoSEQ multiplex PCR, the repertoire was profiled, and TCRdb retains in-frame clones only, with some absent. The data show about 150,000 clones, 90% to 95% seen once. The sample here was peripheral blood, taken on day 0 of AZD1222 vaccination. The receptor source for this set is an adult in good health.

The V and J genes are TRBV5-1 and TRBJ2-3; no firm D call. Germline V CDR1 and CDR2: SGHRS, YFSETQ. CDR3 size: 13 residues. V dropped 0 bases and J dropped 6 bases, with 8 bases sitting between them. The CDR3 DNA is TGCGCCAGCAGCTTGGGACATAAGGATACGCAGTATTTT. Protein: CASSLGHKDTQYF.

The chain couples TRBV3-1 (or the pseudogene TRBV3-2) to TRBJ2-5; TRBD2 aligns across 10 bases. CDR3 length: 16 residues. CDR1 and CDR2 from the germline V gene are LGHDT and YNNKEL (reference sequence). With 4 bases clipped from V and 1 base from J, the junction kept 6 bases outside the gene matches. The CDR3 reads CASSLSLAGGQETQYF. CDR3 DNA sequence: TGTGCCAGCAGCCTTTCGTTAGCGGGGGGCCAAGAGACCCAGTACTTC.

The chain employs TRBV11-3 and TRBJ2-2, with D perhaps assigned TRBD1 or TRBD2 (5 bases each). Trimming removed 5 bases from V and 0 bases from J, with 13 bases in between. CDR1 and CDR2 from the germline V gene are SGHNT and YENEEA. This CDR3 is 16 amino acids long. Written as DNA, the CDR3 is TGTGCCAGCAGCCCCCCCCGGGGACCGAACACCGGGGAGCTGTTTTTT. Translating it yields CASSPPRGPNTGELFF.

The J gene is TRBJ2-1, the V gene TRBV5-1; D possibly corresponds to TRBD2 (5 bases). The CDR3 is made up of 13 amino acids. Germline CDR1 SGHRS, CDR2 YFSETQ. V lost 0 bases and J lost 13, with 14 bases in between. In DNA form, the CDR3 reads TGCGCCAGCAGCTTGGAAGGACTCCGGTTCCAGTTCTTC. Translation gives CASSLEGLRFQFF.

This clone was detected a few times. J is TRBJ2-1 and V is TRBV14; the match to TRBD2 covers 9 bases. The length of the CDR3 is 18 residues. Germline CDR1 is SGHDN and CDR2 is FVKESK. V trimming: 1 base; J trimming: 4 bases; junction bases outside the gene matches: 11. In DNA form, the CDR3 reads TGTGCCAGCAGCCAAGCCCGGACGTGGCTAGCGGGGTACAATGAGCAGTTCTTC. Residues: CASSQARTWLAGYNEQFF.

The rearrangement joins TRBV7-9 to TRBJ1-6, with 8 bases identical to TRBD1. The CDR3 runs to 15 residues. Germline lookup yields CDR1 SEHNR and CDR2 FQNEAQ (reference sequence). V dropped 5 bases and J dropped 7; count of bases not matched to a gene: 7. The CDR3 DNA is TGTGCCAGCAGCGCGGACAGGGTGAAAAATTCACCCCTCCACTTT. It is translated as CASSADRVKNSPLHF.

The chain carries TRBV5-1 and TRBJ1-4; D gene unclear. V shed 2 bases and J shed 4 bases, with 9 bases lying between them. Germline lookup yields CDR1 SGHRS and CDR2 YFSETQ. CDR3 size: 14 residues. CDR3 sequence reads: CASSFVSLNEKLFF. The CDR3 DNA sequence: TGCGCCAGCAGCTTTGTCAGCCTTAATGAAAAACTGTTTTTT.

The rearrangement links TRBV2 to TRBJ2-3; 9 nucleotides match TRBD1. The CDR3 consists of 18 residues. With 2 bases clipped from V and 2 bases from J, the junction kept 11 bases outside the gene matches. Looked up from germline, CDR1 is SNHLY and CDR2 is FYNNEI. Here the CDR3 reads CASSEQGQGIGLTDTQYF. The CDR3 nucleotides read TGTGCCAGCAGTGAACAGGGACAGGGCATAGGACTCACAGATACGCAGTATTTT.

The rearrangement joins TRBV5-5 to TRBJ1-1; D uncertain. V was trimmed by 4 bases and J by 4 bases, leaving 17 bases between them. CDR3 length: 15 amino acids. Germline assignment: CDR1 SGHKS and CDR2 YYEKEE (reference sequence). The CDR3 nucleotides read TGTGCCAGCAGCGGCATGACTCCTTTCGGCACTGAAGCTTTCTTT. Protein sequence: CASSGMTPFGTEAFF. The variable domain in full, with the rest retrieved from reference TRBV5-5 and TRBJ1-1, is DAGVTQSPTHLIKTRGQQVTLRCSPISGHKSVSWYQQVLGQGPQFIFQYYEKEERGRGNFPDRFSARQFPNYSSELNVNALLLGDSALYLCASSGMTPFGTEAFFGQGTRLTVV.

The rearrangement joins TRBV7-2 to TRBJ1-2; D possibly corresponds to TRBD1 (5 bases). CDR1 is SGHTA and CDR2 is FQGNSA in the germline V gene. Trimming took off 1 base at V and 6 bases at J, with 18 bases between the two ends. The CDR3 has 16 amino acids. The CDR3 spells CASSLVYGRDGNGYTF. For the CDR3, the DNA is TGTGCCAGCAGCTTAGTGTATGGTCGGGACGGTAATGGCTACACCTTC. The complete variable domain, with remaining parts taken from reference TRBV7-2 and TRBJ1-2, reads GAGVSQSPSNKVTEKGKDVELRCDPISGHTALYWYRQSLGQGLEFLIYFQGNSAPDKSGLPSDRFSAERTGGSVSTLTIQRTQQEDSAVYLCASSLVYGRDGNGYTFGSGTRLTVV.

This sequence joins TRBV7-9 and TRBJ2-6, with D uncertain. V was clipped by 5 bases and J by 4 bases, with 21 bases between them. The CDR3 spans 18 residues. Per germline, CDR1 SEHNR and CDR2 FQNEAQ (reference sequence). The CDR3 here is CASSAPDGSPSGANVLTF. The DNA for the CDR3 is TGTGCCAGCAGCGCGCCGGACGGCTCTCCTTCGGGGGCCAACGTCCTGACTTTC.

This chain joins TRBV5-6 and TRBJ2-3, with D possibly matching TRBD1 (5 bases). Trimming took 0 bases from V and 2 from J, leaving 7 bases between them. This CDR3 is built from 14 residues. Germline V gene lookup returns CDR1 SGHDT and CDR2 YYEEEE. The CDR3 DNA sequence: TGTGCCAGCAGCTTGGGGACACTCACAGATACGCAGTATTTT. Residues: CASSLGTLTDTQYF.

The chain combines TRBV3-1 (or the pseudogene TRBV3-2) with TRBJ1-1, with 9 bases that match TRBD1. The CDR3 runs to 18 residues. Germline V CDR1 and CDR2: LGHDT, YNNKEL (reference sequence). J was trimmed by 2 bases and V by 2 bases; bases with no gene match: 12. The chain's CDR3 is CASSQKIGTGFVNTEAFF. The CDR3 nucleotides read TGTGCCAGCAGCCAAAAAATCGGGACAGGGTTTGTCAACACTGAAGCTTTCTTT.